This passage covers 5 T cell receptor beta chains from one sample sequenced in a study of cytomegalovirus exposure and HLA in healthy donors. Profiling relied on immunoSEQ multiplex PCR, and the TCRdb table lists in-frame clones only, not all of them. The table lists 180,000 or so clones, 75% to 85% of them singletons, with over 10% in the top ten. Sequenced sample: PBMCs. Source of these receptors: a woman younger than 45 in good health and CMV-seropositive.

The chain recombines TRBV21-1 with TRBJ2-1; no check of the table's D call, TRBD1, against the DNA was made. TRBV21-1 is an annotated pseudogene. CDR3 length: 18 residues. The CDR3 region is CASSLPARGGPVDNEQFF. The CDR3 region has the DNA TGTGCCAGCAGCCTCCCAGCACGAGGGGGACCGGTAGATAATGAGCAGTTCTTC.

This chain joins TRBV30 and TRBJ1-2; D perhaps matches TRBD1 (6 bases). V was clipped by 0 bases and J by 4 bases, with 21 bases between them. From germline, CDR1 is GTSNPN and CDR2 SVGIG (reference sequence). CDR3 length equals 17 residues. CDR3 coding DNA: TGTGCCTGGAGTGTCCCAATTCAGGGGATAGGGGCCTATGGCTACACCTTC. This translates into CAWSVPIQGIGAYGYTF.

The rearrangement joins TRBV27 to TRBJ1-2, with 9 bases matching TRBD1. The CDR3 contains 13 residues. J was trimmed by 6 bases and V by 6 bases; bases with no gene match: 5. Germline assignment: CDR1 MNHEY and CDR2 SMNVEV (reference sequence). CDR3 coding DNA: TGTGCCAGCAGCGGGACAGGGTCCGATGGCTACACCTTC. Translated, it gives CASSGTGSDGYTF.

The chain has TRBV10-3 and TRBJ1-2; D perhaps matches TRBD1 (5 bases). CDR1 is ENHRY and CDR2 is SYGVKD in the germline V gene. The ends were cut back, 6 bases at V and 3 bases at J, with 11 bases in the middle. The length of the CDR3 is 13 residues. In DNA, the CDR3 is TGTGCCATCAGCCAACGGGGGGACTATGGCTACACCTTC. This codes for CAISQRGDYGYTF.

This chain links TRBV2 with TRBJ2-7, with 9 bases matching TRBD2. The germline V gene encodes CDR1 SNHLY and CDR2 FYNNEI. V dropped 7 bases and J dropped 7; count of bases not matched to a gene: 8. This CDR3 is 13 amino acids long. The CDR3 spells CASIRTSVGEQYF. As DNA, the CDR3 is TGTGCCAGCATCAGGACTAGCGTTGGAGAGCAGTACTTC.